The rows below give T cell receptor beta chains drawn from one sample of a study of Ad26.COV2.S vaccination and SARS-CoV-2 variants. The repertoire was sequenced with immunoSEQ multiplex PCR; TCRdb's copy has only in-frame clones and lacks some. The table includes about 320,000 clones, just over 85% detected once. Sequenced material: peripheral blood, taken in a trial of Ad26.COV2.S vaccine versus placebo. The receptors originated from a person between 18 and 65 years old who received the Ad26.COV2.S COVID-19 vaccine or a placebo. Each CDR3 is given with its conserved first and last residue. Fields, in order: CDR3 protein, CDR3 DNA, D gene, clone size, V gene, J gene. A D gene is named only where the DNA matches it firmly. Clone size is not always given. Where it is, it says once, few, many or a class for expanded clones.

cdr3_aa: CASSPGIDTQYF
cdr3_nt: TGTGCCAGCAGCCCGGGGATAGATACGCAGTATTTT
d_call: -
clone_size: -
v_call: TRBV3-1/TRBV3-2
j_call: TRBJ2-3

cdr3_aa: CASTPTPTGELFF
cdr3_nt: TGTGCCAGCACCCCGACCCCCACCGGGGAGCTGTTTTTT
d_call: -
clone_size: few
v_call: TRBV6-6
j_call: TRBJ2-2

cdr3_aa: CAITGDSNQPQHF
cdr3_nt: TGTGCCATAACAGGGGATAGCAATCAGCCCCAGCATTTT
d_call: TRBD1
clone_size: -
v_call: TRBV10-3
j_call: TRBJ1-5

cdr3_aa: CASSLEKASLYGYTF
cdr3_nt: TGTGCCAGCAGCTTAGAAAAGGCCAGCCTCTATGGCTACACCTTC
d_call: -
clone_size: few
v_call: TRBV7-9
j_call: TRBJ1-2

cdr3_aa: CATSRDYSQKANSPLHF
cdr3_nt: TGTGCCACCAGCAGAGATTACTCCCAAAAGGCAAATTCACCCCTCCACTTT
d_call: -
clone_size: -
v_call: TRBV15
j_call: TRBJ1-6

cdr3_aa: CASSQLPQGAGTQYF
cdr3_nt: TGTGCCAGCAGTCAACTACCACAGGGAGCTGGGACCCAGTACTTC
d_call: -
clone_size: once
v_call: TRBV6-6
j_call: TRBJ2-5

cdr3_aa: CAWSSGDTEAFF
cdr3_nt: TGTGCCTGGAGTTCTGGGGACACTGAAGCTTTCTTT
d_call: -
clone_size: -
v_call: TRBV30
j_call: TRBJ1-1

cdr3_aa: CASSSDRALGAFF
cdr3_nt: TGTGCCAGCAGCTCAGACAGGGCTTTAGGAGCTTTCTTT
d_call: TRBD1
clone_size: -
v_call: TRBV7-9
j_call: TRBJ1-1

cdr3_aa: CASSSTLAGGTYEQYF
cdr3_nt: TGTGCCAGCAGCTCTACCTTAGCGGGGGGCACCTACGAGCAGTACTTC
d_call: TRBD2
clone_size: -
v_call: TRBV7-2
j_call: TRBJ2-7

cdr3_aa: CATSRDPGEEKLFF
cdr3_nt: TGTGCCACCAGCAGAGATCCTGGTGAGGAAAAACTGTTTTTT
d_call: -
clone_size: -
v_call: TRBV15
j_call: TRBJ1-4